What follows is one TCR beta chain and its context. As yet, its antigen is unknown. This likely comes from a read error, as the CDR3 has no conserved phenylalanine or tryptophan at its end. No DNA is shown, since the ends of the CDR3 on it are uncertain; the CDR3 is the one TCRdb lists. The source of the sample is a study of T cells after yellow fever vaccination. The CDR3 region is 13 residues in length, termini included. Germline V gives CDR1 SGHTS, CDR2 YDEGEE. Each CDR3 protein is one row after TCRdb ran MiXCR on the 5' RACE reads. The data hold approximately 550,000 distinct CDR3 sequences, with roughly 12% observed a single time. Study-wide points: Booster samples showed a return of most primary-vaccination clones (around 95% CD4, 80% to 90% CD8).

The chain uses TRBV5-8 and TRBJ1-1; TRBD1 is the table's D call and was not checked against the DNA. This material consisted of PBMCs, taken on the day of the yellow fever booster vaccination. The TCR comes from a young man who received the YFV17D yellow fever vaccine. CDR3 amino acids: CASSLGLRGTGLL.